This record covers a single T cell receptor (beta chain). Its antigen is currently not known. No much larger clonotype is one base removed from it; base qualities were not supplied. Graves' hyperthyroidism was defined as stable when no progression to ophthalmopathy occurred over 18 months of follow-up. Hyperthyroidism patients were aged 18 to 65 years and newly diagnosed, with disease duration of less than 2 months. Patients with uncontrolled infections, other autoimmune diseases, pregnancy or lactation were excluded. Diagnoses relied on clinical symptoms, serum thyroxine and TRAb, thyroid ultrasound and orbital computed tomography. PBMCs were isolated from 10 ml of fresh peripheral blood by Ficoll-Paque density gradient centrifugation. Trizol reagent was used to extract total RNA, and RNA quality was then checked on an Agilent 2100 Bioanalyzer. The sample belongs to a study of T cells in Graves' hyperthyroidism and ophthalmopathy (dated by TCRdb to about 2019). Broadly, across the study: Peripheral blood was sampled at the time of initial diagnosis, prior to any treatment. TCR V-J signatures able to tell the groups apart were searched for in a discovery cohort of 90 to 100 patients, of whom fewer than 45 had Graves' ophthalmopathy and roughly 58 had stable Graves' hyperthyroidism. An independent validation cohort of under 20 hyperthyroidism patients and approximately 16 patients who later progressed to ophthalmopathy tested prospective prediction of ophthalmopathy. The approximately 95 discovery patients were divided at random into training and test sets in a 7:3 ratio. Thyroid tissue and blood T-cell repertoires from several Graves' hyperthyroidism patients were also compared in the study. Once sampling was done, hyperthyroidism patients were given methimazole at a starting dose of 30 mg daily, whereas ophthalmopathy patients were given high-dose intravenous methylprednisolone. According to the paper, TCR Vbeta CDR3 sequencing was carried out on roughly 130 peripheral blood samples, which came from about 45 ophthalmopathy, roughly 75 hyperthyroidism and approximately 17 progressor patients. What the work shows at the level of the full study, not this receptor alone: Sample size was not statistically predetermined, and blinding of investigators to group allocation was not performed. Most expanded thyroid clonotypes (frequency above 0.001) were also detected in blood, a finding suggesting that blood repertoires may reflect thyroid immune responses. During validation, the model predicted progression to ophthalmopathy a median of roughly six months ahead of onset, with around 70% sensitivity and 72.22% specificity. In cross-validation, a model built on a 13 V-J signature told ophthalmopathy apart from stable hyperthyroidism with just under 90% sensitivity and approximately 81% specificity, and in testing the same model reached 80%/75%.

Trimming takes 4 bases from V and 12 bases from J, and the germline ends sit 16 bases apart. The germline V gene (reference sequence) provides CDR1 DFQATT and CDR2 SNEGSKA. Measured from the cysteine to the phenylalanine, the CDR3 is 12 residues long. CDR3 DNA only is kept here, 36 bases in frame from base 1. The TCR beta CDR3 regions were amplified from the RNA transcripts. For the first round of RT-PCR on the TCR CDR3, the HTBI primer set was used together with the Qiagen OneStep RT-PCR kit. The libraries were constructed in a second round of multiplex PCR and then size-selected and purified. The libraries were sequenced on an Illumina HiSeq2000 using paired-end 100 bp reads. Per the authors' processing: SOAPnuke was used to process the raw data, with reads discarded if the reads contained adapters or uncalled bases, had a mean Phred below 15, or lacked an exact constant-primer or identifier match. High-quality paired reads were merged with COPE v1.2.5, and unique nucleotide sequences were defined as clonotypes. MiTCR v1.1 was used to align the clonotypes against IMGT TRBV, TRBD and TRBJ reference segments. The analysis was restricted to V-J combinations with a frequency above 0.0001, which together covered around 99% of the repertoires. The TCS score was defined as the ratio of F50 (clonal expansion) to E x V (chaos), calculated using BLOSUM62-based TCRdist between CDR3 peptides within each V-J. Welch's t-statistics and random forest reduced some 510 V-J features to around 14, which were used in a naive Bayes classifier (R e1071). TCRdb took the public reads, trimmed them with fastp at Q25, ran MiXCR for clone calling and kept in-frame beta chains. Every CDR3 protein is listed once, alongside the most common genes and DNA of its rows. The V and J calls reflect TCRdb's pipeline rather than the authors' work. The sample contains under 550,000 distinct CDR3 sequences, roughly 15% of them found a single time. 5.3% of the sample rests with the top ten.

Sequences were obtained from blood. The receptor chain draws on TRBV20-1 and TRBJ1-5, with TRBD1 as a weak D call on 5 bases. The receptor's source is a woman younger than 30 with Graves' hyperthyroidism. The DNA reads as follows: TGCAGTGCTAAAACCCTGGGGGATTTCCAGCATTTT. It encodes CSAKTLGDFQHF.